The rows below give T cell receptor beta chains drawn from one sample of a study of long-term antiretroviral therapy in people with HIV. Only in-frame clones appear in the TCRdb table, and some are missing; sequencing was by immunoSEQ multiplex PCR. The data show tens of thousands of clones, about nine tenths seen once. This specimen was unsorted PBMCs, taken about 5.3 years after starting antiretroviral therapy. These TCRs come from a woman aged 35 to 49 with HIV. Both conserved end residues are part of each CDR3. Fields, in order: D gene, V gene, clone size, J gene, CDR3 protein. D genes are given only for firm matches. Only part of the rows carry a size: once, few, many, or a class if the clone is expanded.

.	TRBV5-1	few	TRBJ1-1	CASSFKASYSGTEAFF
.	TRBV7-2	.	TRBJ1-1	CASSVGRNTEAFF
.	TRBV5-6	.	TRBJ2-2	CASSLGTISTGELFF
TRBD2	TRBV5-1	.	TRBJ2-1	CASSLAVAGEEQFF
TRBD1	TRBV27	once	TRBJ2-1	CASSSRDRGNEQFF
.	TRBV6-5	.	TRBJ1-5	CASSKTTVSNQPQHF
TRBD1	TRBV19	.	TRBJ2-7	CASSIAQGANEQYF
.	TRBV9	.	TRBJ2-1	CASSVEGPLSEQFF
.	TRBV15	.	TRBJ2-7	CATSRDRVVSYEQYF
TRBD2	TRBV9	once	TRBJ2-3	CASSVWGLAGSTDTQYF
.	TRBV2	.	TRBJ1-2	CASSGTEYGYTF
.	TRBV7-9	once	TRBJ1-2	CASSPVLIGQWLRGYTF
.	TRBV21-1	.	TRBJ2-1	CASSKGRDSSYNEQFF
.	TRBV5-1	.	TRBJ2-1	CASSLAAALANEQFF
.	TRBV28	.	TRBJ2-5	CASSLTETQYF
.	TRBV11-3	.	TRBJ1-2	CASSLIGTGKNGYTF
.	TRBV5-4	.	TRBJ1-1	CASSGGSDFEAFF
.	TRBV11-2	.	TRBJ2-7	CASSADGGTYEQYF
.	TRBV7-8	.	TRBJ2-7	CASSLEALQQYF
.	TRBV5-1	.	TRBJ2-1	CASSLTGTYNEQFF
.	TRBV30	.	TRBJ2-1	CAWRGIGLEQFF
.	TRBV11-3	.	TRBJ1-1	CASSFGAVNTEAFF
.	TRBV19	.	TRBJ1-5	CASSIDRPHSNQPQHF
TRBD2	TRBV5-1	few	TRBJ2-7	CASSLETSDEQYF
TRBD1	TRBV5-1	.	TRBJ1-4	CASNQGGWNGEKLFF
TRBD1	TRBV7-6	.	TRBJ1-1	CASSLGGQGVEAFF
.	TRBV7-9	.	TRBJ2-7	CASSPREGYGISSPYEQYF
.	TRBV29-1	.	TRBJ2-6	CSVRLANVLTF
.	TRBV2	.	TRBJ2-7	CAIQGGYEQYF
TRBD2	TRBV5-4	.	TRBJ2-7	CASSLGGTTLYEQYF
.	TRBV1	.	TRBJ1-3	CTSSQVKGRGGNTIYF
.	TRBV14	.	TRBJ1-2	CASSQDSWGARNYGYTF
TRBD2	TRBV2	.	TRBJ2-1	CASRHSGDFPQFF